The present TCR beta chain was sequenced within a study of radiation and T cells in renal cell carcinoma. Described time point: blood 4 weeks post-SBRT, at nephrectomy. The treatment denotes: 15 Gy SBRT to primary tumor, nephrectomy 4 weeks later. Blood was sampled at baseline, 2 weeks and 4 weeks after SBRT. The tumor was a clear cell renal cell carcinoma. The assay was immunoSEQ multiplex PCR, and TCRdb's table has in-frame clones only and misses some. The table records some 100,000 clones, around 83% of them present only once. Remarks on this clone: The antigen remains undetermined.

The study, taken as a whole, reports: In blood, top tumor clones expanded by 2 weeks, shrinking by 4.

This CDR3 region has 13 residues. Per the germline V gene, CDR1 is MDHEN and CDR2 is SYDVKM. V was cut by 5 bases and J by 7 bases, with 13 bases left in between. This chain links TRBV28 with TRBJ2-3; D is ambiguous. The sequence came from a man aged 55 to 70 with renal cell carcinoma. The sample consisted of blood, taken from a patient whose treatment included radiotherapy and nephrectomy. The CDR3 spells CASSTPVAHTQYF. In DNA form, the CDR3 reads TGTGCCAGCAGTACCCCCGTGGCTCATACGCAGTATTTT.